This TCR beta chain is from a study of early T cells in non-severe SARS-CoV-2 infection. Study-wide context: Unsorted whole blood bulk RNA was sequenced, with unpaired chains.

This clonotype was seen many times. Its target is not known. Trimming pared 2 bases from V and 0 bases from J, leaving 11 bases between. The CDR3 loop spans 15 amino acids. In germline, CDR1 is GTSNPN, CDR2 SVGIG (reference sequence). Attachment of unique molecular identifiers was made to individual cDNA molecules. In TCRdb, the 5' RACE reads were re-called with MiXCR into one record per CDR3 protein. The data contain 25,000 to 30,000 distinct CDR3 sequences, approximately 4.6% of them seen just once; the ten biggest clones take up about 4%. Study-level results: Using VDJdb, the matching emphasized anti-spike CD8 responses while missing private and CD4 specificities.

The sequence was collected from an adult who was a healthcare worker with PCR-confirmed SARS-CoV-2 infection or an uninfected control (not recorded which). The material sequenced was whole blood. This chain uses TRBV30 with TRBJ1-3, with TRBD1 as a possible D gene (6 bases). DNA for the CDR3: TGTGCCTGGAGTCTACAGGGAAGCTCTGGAAACACCATATATTTT. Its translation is CAWSLQGSSGNTIYF.